The 20 T cell receptor beta chains presented below share a single source sample, sequenced in a study of neurological immune-mediated disorders. From the 5' RACE reads, TCRdb called clonotypes with MiXCR, one entry per CDR3 protein. The table records 50,000 or so distinct CDR3 sequences, about an eighth of them present only once. Sequencing used PBMCs. These receptors all come from a man in his sixties in good health.

The chain has TRBV20-1 and TRBJ2-7; D might be TRBD1 or TRBD2, each matching 5 bases. Trimming cost V 4 bases and J 0 bases, with 13 bases left between them. The CDR3 is 14 amino acids. The germline CDR1 and CDR2 sequences are DFQATT and SNEGSKA (reference sequence). The CDR3 protein is CSAIRGTDSYEQYF. The CDR3 bases are TGCAGTGCTATCCGAGGGACGGACTCCTACGAGCAGTACTTC.

This clonotype was recorded many times. CDR3 nucleotide sequence: TGTGCCAGCAGCCCGACCCGGCAGAACCACGAGCAGTACTTC. Translation: CASSPTRQNHEQYF. The chain has TRBV13 and TRBJ2-7; unclear D gene. CDR3 size: 14 residues. Between the trimmed V and J ends, which lost 5 bases and 5 bases, there was a span of 16 bases. Germline lookup yields CDR1 PRHDT and CDR2 FYEKMQ (reference sequence).

Many counts were recorded for this clonotype. The gene calls are TRBV14 and TRBJ2-2; either TRBD1 or TRBD2 may fit D (5 bases each). The CDR3 loop spans 15 amino acids. V was pared by 0 bases and J by 4 bases, with 9 bases between. CDR1 SGHDN and CDR2 FVKESK come from the germline V gene. CDR3 bases: TGTGCCAGCAGCCAAGATCGGGACCGCACCGGGGAGCTGTTTTTT. Translating it yields CASSQDRDRTGELFF.

V and J are TRBV4-2 and TRBJ1-1; D gene uncertain. V lost 1 base, J lost 8 bases, and 5 bases lay in between. The CDR3 length is 11 residues. Germline-derived CDR1 and CDR2 are LGHNA and YNFKEQ. The CDR3: CASSQAQEAFF. CDR3 coding DNA: TGTGCCAGCAGCCAAGCTCAGGAAGCTTTCTTT.

This clonotype has at least ten counts. The J gene is TRBJ2-1, the V gene TRBV3-1; D gene unclear. The CDR3 sequence is 14 residues long. V lost 0 bases, J lost 4 bases, and 7 bases lay in between. Germline CDR1 is LGHDT and CDR2 is YNNKEL (reference sequence). CDR3: CASSQDYAYNEQFF. In DNA, the CDR3 is TGTGCCAGCAGCCAAGATTACGCGTACAATGAGCAGTTCTTC.

Many counts were recorded for this clonotype. The chain employs TRBV12-3 or TRBV12-4 and TRBJ1-4, with a weak D call TRBD1 (6 bases). Trimming left V 6 bases short and J 4 bases short, with 12 bases between. The CDR3 spans 14 residues. In DNA, the CDR3 is TGTGCCAGCAGCCTCGGACAGATTAATGAAAAACTGTTTTTT. It yields the protein CASSLGQINEKLFF.

In its sample, this clonotype was seen many times. The chain links TRBV12-3 or TRBV12-4 to TRBJ1-5; no firm D call. CDR3 length: 15 residues. Trimming took off 7 bases at V and 3 bases at J, with 16 bases between the two ends. CDR3 amino acids: CASTQQSAPNQPQHF. For the CDR3, the DNA is TGTGCCAGCACCCAACAAAGCGCTCCCAATCAGCCCCAGCATTTT.

This clonotype was picked up many times. The genes are TRBV12-3 or TRBV12-4 and TRBJ1-2; the D gene is possibly TRBD1 (6 bases). There are 13 residues in the CDR3. V lost 1 base to trimming and J lost 8 bases, with 11 bases between them. The CDR3 DNA is TGTGCCAGCAGTTTAGGGACAGAGATCGGCTACACCTTC. Translation gives CASSLGTEIGYTF.

This clonotype was found many times. This chain joins TRBV20-1 and TRBJ2-3; perhaps TRBD2 as D (6 bases). Germline V CDR1 and CDR2: DFQATT, SNEGSKA (reference sequence). The germline V and J ends were trimmed by 6 bases and 6 bases, with 22 bases remaining between them. This CDR3 has 15 amino acids. The CDR3 coding sequence is TGCAGTGCGAATGCTGGGCGGGGTCCCTTCGATACGCAGTATTTT. It yields the protein CSANAGRGPFDTQYF.

A note on this clonotype: With a much larger clone just one base away, this may be a read error. V usage is TRBV6-2 or TRBV6-3 and J usage is TRBJ2-5; weak D call: TRBD1 (5 bases). The germline gives CDR1 MNHEY, CDR2 SVGEGT. The CDR3 is 15 residues long. CDR3 amino acids: CTSSYQSTGKETQYF. CDR3 coding DNA: TGTACCAGCAGCTACCAATCAACAGGAAAAGAGACCCAGTACTTC.

This clonotype occurred many times. The rearrangement uses TRBV5-1 and TRBJ1-6, with 7 bases matching TRBD1. CDR1 and CDR2 from the germline V gene are SGHRS and YFSETQ. CDR3 length: 15 amino acids. V trimming: 3 bases; J trimming: 9 bases; junction bases outside the gene matches: 9. CDR3 sequence reads: CASSSDGRGGSPLHF. The CDR3 DNA reads TGCGCCAGCAGCTCTGACGGCAGGGGGGGTTCACCCCTCCACTTT.

This clonotype was observed many times. V is TRBV20-1 and J is TRBJ1-3; a possible D gene is TRBD1 (6 bases). The CDR3 extends over 13 amino acids. V was pared by 2 bases and J by 4 bases, with 9 bases between. From germline, CDR1 is DFQATT and CDR2 SNEGSKA (reference sequence). The CDR3 coding sequence is TGCAGTGCTAGAAGCACAGGGGGAAACACCATATATTTT. Protein: CSARSTGGNTIYF.

This clonotype was recorded at least ten times. The chain has TRBV7-9 and TRBJ1-3, with D perhaps TRBD1 (6 bases). Germline lookup yields CDR1 SEHNR and CDR2 FQNEAQ (reference sequence). The CDR3 loop spans 17 amino acids. Trimming removed 2 bases at V and 0 bases at J, with 14 bases between. CDR3 sequence (DNA): TGTGCCAGCAGCTTACCGACAGGAGAGAGCTCTGGAAACACCATATATTTT. As protein: CASSLPTGESSGNTIYF. The full variable domain, rest sourced from reference TRBV7-9 and TRBJ1-3, is DTGVSQNPRHKITKRGQNVTFRCDPISEHNRLYWYRQTLGQGPEFLTYFQNEAQLEKSRLLSDRFSAERPKGSFSTLEIQRTEQGDSAMYLCASSLPTGESSGNTIYFGEGSWLTVV.

The gene calls are TRBV20-1 and TRBJ2-3, with no clear D. The CDR3 is 15 residues long. With 2 bases removed from V and 5 bases from J, the gap between germline ends came to 17 bases. CDR1 is DFQATT, CDR2 SNEGSKA, per germline (reference sequence). CDR3 coding DNA: TGCAGTGCTAGAATCGGGTTAGATGTTAGAGATACGCAGTATTTT. It is translated as CSARIGLDVRDTQYF.

In its sample, this clonotype was seen many times. The gene calls are TRBV5-1 and TRBJ2-5, with TRBD2 matching over 11 bases. Germline V lookup: CDR1 SGHRS, CDR2 YFSETQ. V dropped 3 bases and J dropped 2; count of bases not matched to a gene: 6. The CDR3 extends over 16 amino acids. The DNA for the CDR3 is TGCGCCAGCAGCTCTCTACTAGCGGGGGTGCAAGAGACCCAGTACTTC. Amino acid sequence: CASSSLLAGVQETQYF. Variable domain in full (rest from reference TRBV5-1 and TRBJ2-5): KAGVTQTPRYLIKTRGQQVTLSCSPISGHRSVSWYQQTPGQGLQFLFEYFSETQRNKGNFPGRFSGRQFSNSRSEMNVSTLELGDSALYLCASSSLLAGVQETQYFGPGTRLLVL.

The sample holds many counts of this clonotype. The V and J genes are TRBV5-1 and TRBJ1-6; TRBD1 aligns across 7 bases. The junction had 12 bases not matched to a gene; V was cut back by 4 bases and J by 8 bases. The CDR3 has 16 amino acids. Germline V lookup: CDR1 SGHRS, CDR2 YFSETQ. The CDR3 DNA sequence: TGCGCCAGCAGCCGCAAGACACAGGGGTTGGATTCACCCCTCCACTTT. Residues: CASSRKTQGLDSPLHF.

This clonotype was seen ten or more times. The V and J genes are TRBV12-3 or TRBV12-4 and TRBJ2-7; tentative D call: TRBD2 (6 bases). CDR3 size: 14 residues. V lost 6 bases and J 4 bases, leaving 16 bases between the germline ends. CDR3 residues: CASSPQSAGYEQYF. The CDR3 DNA sequence: TGTGCCAGCAGCCCCCAATCGGCGGGGTACGAGCAGTACTTC.

This clonotype was observed at least ten times. The rearrangement uses TRBV6-5 and TRBJ2-2; D might be TRBD2 (5 bases). Per germline, CDR1 MNHEY and CDR2 SVGAGI. V lost 6 bases to trimming and J lost 6 bases, with 11 bases between them. CDR3 length: 13 amino acids. The CDR3 DNA sequence: TGTGCCAGCAGCCCCAGAGGGTCCGGGGAGCTGTTTTTT. It encodes CASSPRGSGELFF.

Many counts were recorded for this clonotype. The rearrangement links TRBV12-3 or TRBV12-4 to TRBJ2-2, with 10 bases matching TRBD1. The length of the CDR3 is 14 residues. V lost 5 bases to trimming and J lost 5 bases; unmatched junction nucleotides: 2. The CDR3 sequence is CASSRDRGTGELFF. As DNA, the CDR3 is TGTGCCAGCAGTCGGGACAGGGGTACCGGGGAGCTGTTTTTT.

On this clonotype: A much larger clonotype is one base distant, so this may be a read error. This rearrangement joins TRBV28 to TRBJ2-7; D remains ambiguous. Per the germline V gene, CDR1 is MDHEN and CDR2 is SYDVKM. Trimming took 6 bases from V and 2 from J, leaving 14 bases between them. CDR3 length: 14 residues. The CDR3: CASSCSLAPYEQYF. CDR3 in DNA: TGTGCCAGCAGCTGCTCGCTTGCCCCCTACGAGCAGTACTTC.